This T cell receptor beta chain was sequenced during a study of control samples from healthy donors and cancer patients. Germline-derived CDR1 and CDR2 are SGHDN and FVKESK. V was pared by 4 bases and J by 7 bases, with 13 bases of the junction left unmatched. The CDR3 extends over 16 amino acids. Repertoires were generated with immunoSEQ multiplex PCR, while TCRdb's copy carries only in-frame clones and drops some. The table shows 150,000 or so clones, with over 85% occurring only once. Sequencing was carried out using blood. The chain links TRBV14 to TRBJ2-7; 10 positions agree with TRBD2. The TCR sequence derives from a man in his late teens or twenties in good health. The CDR3 DNA sequence: TGTGCCAGCAGCCTGCCCGGAGAAGCGGGAGGGCGTGAGCAGTACTTC. The encoded protein is CASSLPGEAGGREQYF.